Below are 3 T cell receptor beta chains sequenced from a single sample in a study of cytomegalovirus exposure and HLA in healthy donors. With 60 Vbeta and 13 Jbeta primers, the PCR was carried out. Sequencing was performed with immunoSEQ multiplex PCR; in TCRdb, only in-frame clones are kept and a portion is missing. There are 120,000 or so clones in the sample; about 80% occur only once, and roughly 10% lies in the top ten. Sequencing was carried out using PBMCs. The receptors were gathered from a woman aged 50 to 60 in good health and CMV-seropositive.

This clone is a singleton in its sample. The chain employs TRBV18 and TRBJ2-2; a weak D match, TRBD1 (5 bases). V lost 1 base, J lost 4 bases, and 13 bases lay in between. The CDR3 extends over 16 amino acids. CDR1 is KGHSH and CDR2 is LQKENI in the germline V gene. CDR3 nucleotides: TGTGCCAGCTCACCACAATCGACAGTAACCACCGGGGAGCTGTTTTTT. Encoded protein: CASSPQSTVTTGELFF.

The chain couples TRBV6-6 to TRBJ1-2; 8 bases align to TRBD1. The CDR3 has 13 amino acids. In germline, CDR1 is MNHNY, CDR2 SVGAGI (reference sequence). The V segment lost 5 bases and the J segment 8 bases; nucleotides outside the gene matches: 7. CDR3 region: CASSPGQGRGYTF. The CDR3, as DNA: TGTGCCAGCAGTCCTGGACAGGGCCGGGGCTACACCTTC.

The sample holds a few counts of this clone. The CDR3 coding sequence is TGTGCCAGCAGCTTACGACAGACCCAGATGAACACTGAAGCTTTCTTT. Amino acid sequence: CASSLRQTQMNTEAFF. The chain links TRBV7-9 to TRBJ1-1, with D possibly TRBD1 on 5 matching bases. Trimming removed 2 bases from V and 0 bases from J, with 13 bases in between. Germline V gene lookup returns CDR1 SEHNR and CDR2 FQNEAQ (reference sequence). The CDR3 sequence is 16 residues long.